A single sample is the source of the 7 T cell receptor beta chains below, sequenced in a study of monozygotic twins with inflammatory bowel disease. Using the 5' RACE reads, TCRdb records one entry per CDR3 protein without DNA. Reported are approximately 160,000 distinct CDR3 sequences; the ten largest clones contain over 2.5%. Sequenced input: blood. These receptors originate from a human donor with ulcerative colitis or Crohn's disease, or a healthy co-twin of an affected twin (not recorded which).

CDR3 in amino acids: CASSTGQTEAFF. The chain recombines TRBV6-1 with TRBJ1-1; no DNA is available, so the TRBD1 call from TCRdb remains unchecked. Germline CDR1 and CDR2: MNHNS and SASEGT. This CDR3 contains 12 residues.

The V gene is TRBV7-2, the J gene TRBJ2-3; TCRdb's assignment of TRBD2 cannot be checked, as there is no DNA. The CDR3 is made up of 16 amino acids. CDR1 and CDR2 (germline): SGHTA, FQGNSA. CDR3 protein: CASSYRLAGDPDTQYF.

This chain links TRBV19 with TRBJ2-6. The CDR3 spans 17 residues. Looked up from germline, CDR1 is LNHDA and CDR2 is SQIVND (reference sequence). The CDR3 spells CASSRRTDSSGANVLTF.

The chain couples TRBV7-3 to TRBJ1-1; TCRdb reports TRBD1, a call that lacks DNA to check it against. Germline assignment: CDR1 SGHTA and CDR2 FQGTGA. This CDR3 is 14 amino acids long. CDR3 loop: CASSSGGYGTEAFF.

The CDR3 sequence is CASGPTGLDYGYTF. The chain carries TRBV25-1 and TRBJ1-2; TCRdb's assignment of TRBD1 cannot be checked, as there is no DNA. The CDR3 has 14 residues. The germline gives CDR1 MGHDK, CDR2 SYGVNS.

The rearrangement joins TRBV5-1 to TRBJ2-7. The CDR3 consists of 16 residues. Germline V gives CDR1 SGHRS, CDR2 YFSETQ. CDR3 sequence: CASTSVMADSSYEQYF.

The CDR3 spells CASTLAHTPWNEQFF. The rearrangement uses TRBV2 and TRBJ2-1; TCRdb's assignment of TRBD2 cannot be checked, as there is no DNA. The CDR3 is made up of 15 amino acids. Germline V gene sequence: CDR1 SNHLY, CDR2 FYNNEI. The entire variable domain, with the rest obtained from reference TRBV2 and TRBJ2-1, is as follows: EPEVTQTPSHQVTQMGQEVILRCVPISNHLYFYWYRQILGQKVEFLVSFYNNEISEKSEIFDDQFSVERPDGSNFTLKIRSTKLEDSAMYFCASTLAHTPWNEQFFGPGTRLTVL.